This TCR beta chain appears in the sequencing data of a study of T-cell reconstitution after alpha-beta-depleted transplantation in children. This clonotype was detected ten times or more. What it binds is unknown. V shed 1 base and J shed 10 bases, with 22 bases lying between them. Germline CDR1 reads SGHTA; CDR2 reads FQGNSA. The CDR3 length is 16 residues. It was with unique molecular identifiers that the TCRbeta library was prepared. TCRdb reprocessed the PCR reads via MiXCR and lists one record per CDR3 protein. The table has 200,000 to 300,000 distinct CDR3 sequences, about 25% seen once. Regarding the study as a whole: Reportedly, alpha-beta T cells present about two months post-transplant originated from several hundred expanded clones of graft origin. Hyperexpanded clones declined; after one year, newly produced T cells mostly supplied diversity. Some patients' high day-60 TCRbeta diversity was traced to surviving recipient T cells and thymic progenitors.

V usage is TRBV7-2 and J usage is TRBJ2-5, with D perhaps TRBD1 (5 bases). This material consisted of PBMCs, taken before TCRalphabeta/CD19-depleted stem cell transplant. The receptor comes from a girl aged 2-10 years with Fanconi anemia, due to receive a stem cell transplant. CDR3 sequence (DNA): TGTGCCAGCAGCTTAGTGGGGCGTGGCCTCTCGGTATACCAGTACTTC. This translates into CASSLVGRGLSVYQYF.